This T cell receptor beta chain was identified in a study of T cell responses to AZD1222 COVID-19 vaccine. The data were produced by immunoSEQ multiplex PCR, yet TCRdb's version contains in-frame clones alone and is incomplete. The table includes 150,000 to 200,000 clones, over 70% detected once. Concerning this clone itself: The sample holds other DNA sequences that translate to the same CDR3.

The receptor's source is an adult in good health. The material sequenced was peripheral blood, taken on day 0 of MenACWY control vaccination.

The CDR3 DNA sequence: TGTGCCAGCAGCCAAGGGGACGCTGGAAACACCATATATTTT. Protein: CASSQGDAGNTIYF. This sequence joins TRBV3-1 (or the pseudogene TRBV3-2) and TRBJ1-3; TRBD1 might be the D (5 bases). Per germline, CDR1 LGHDT and CDR2 YNNKEL (reference sequence). The CDR3 sequence is 14 residues long. V was trimmed by 1 base and J by 2 bases, leaving 6 bases between them.